The TCR beta chain under discussion was sequenced for a study of blood T cell repertoires in COVID-19. Study at large: There were acute and convalescent COVID-19 samples, and they came from the United States, Italy and Spain.

Germline trimming cut 1 base from V and 5 bases from J; bases unmatched to any gene: 7. The germline CDR1 and CDR2 sequences are LGHDT and YNNKEL (reference sequence). CDR3 length equals 15 residues. Some clones are missing from TCRdb's copy, which holds only in-frame ones; the method was immunoSEQ multiplex PCR. The sample contains around 200,000 clones, about 88% of which appear only once. The clonotype was recovered from a man younger than 40 with acute or convalescent COVID-19. The chain combines TRBV3-1 (or the pseudogene TRBV3-2) with TRBJ2-7; TRBD1 aligns across 8 bases. The sequenced sample consisted of peripheral blood. The DNA for the CDR3 is TGTGCCAGCAGCCAAGGGGCAGGGGGCAACGACGAGCAGTACTTC. This codes for CASSQGAGGNDEQYF.